This T cell receptor (beta chain) was recorded in a study of cytomegalovirus exposure and HLA in healthy donors. Germline V lookup: CDR1 SGHNT, CDR2 YYREEE (reference sequence). The junction had 8 bases not matched to a gene; V was cut back by 4 bases and J by 6 bases. The CDR3 is 15 amino acids. The primer mix had 60 Vbeta and 13 Jbeta primers. In the authors' methods: Some 11 million of the about 80 million unique TCR beta chains counted in a later analysis were shared. This table comes from immunoSEQ multiplex PCR, and its TCRdb copy is limited to in-frame clones, with some not included. V and J calls and clone size are given by that table; D and trimming were obtained from the DNA. The sample records 150,000 or so clones, under 90% being singletons. Worth noting for this clone: As yet, its antigen is unknown.

Study-wide results and limits: A link between a missense DCLRE1C variant and TCR beta V- and J-gene trimming emerged from a later analysis.

The receptor comes from a man aged 18 to 30 in good health and CMV-seronegative. The source material was PBMCs. The V gene is TRBV5-4, the J gene TRBJ2-7; 12 nucleotides agree with TRBD1. This CDR3 is CASSTAGTGGGEQYF. The DNA of the CDR3 is TGTGCCAGCAGCACCGCCGGGACAGGGGGCGGCGAGCAGTACTTC.